Reported below is one T cell receptor beta chain. Its antigen is currently unknown. This table comes from immunoSEQ multiplex PCR, and its TCRdb copy is limited to in-frame clones, with some not included. The table lists nearly 80,000 clones, less than 95% of them singletons, with about 0.3% in the top ten. The data belong to a study of OX40 agonist ivuxolimab in advanced cancers. Germline-derived CDR1 and CDR2 are LNHDA and SQIVND (reference sequence). This CDR3 is 14 amino acids long. V lost 5 bases to trimming and J lost 5 bases, with 15 bases between them. General study results and limits: Fewer expanded clones were found on average in CD4+ than in CD8+ T cells.

The sample in question was CD4+ or CD8+ T cells sorted from blood, obtained in a trial of the OX40 agonist ivuxolimab. The source of this sequence is an adult with an advanced solid tumor such as melanoma, head and neck, liver or kidney cancer. The gene calls are TRBV19 and TRBJ2-5; no firm D call. The DNA of the CDR3 is TGTGCCAGTAGTCGGCTAGGGTCCGGGGAGACCCAGTACTTC. Its translation is CASSRLGSGETQYF. Combining the CDR3 with reference TRBV19 and TRBJ2-5 gives the whole variable domain DGGITQSPKYLFRKEGQNVTLSCEQNLNHDAMYWYRQDPGQGLRLIYYSQIVNDFQKGDIAEGYSVSREKKESFPLTVTSAQKNPTAFYLCASSRLGSGETQYFGPGTRLLVL.